What follows are 20 T cell receptor beta chains derived from one specimen sequenced in a study of graft-versus-host responses after intestinal transplantation. Their cognate antigens are unknown. This table comes from immunoSEQ multiplex PCR, and its TCRdb copy is limited to in-frame clones, with some not included. The sample has some 110,000 clones; more than 80% are singletons. The source material was unstimulated CD4+ T cells sorted from spleen or lymph node cells, sampled before transplant. The receptors were gathered from a human donor who was the organ donor for an intestinal transplant.

The genes are TRBV9 and TRBJ2-3, with 8 bases lining up with TRBD2. This CDR3 spans 18 amino acids. V trimming: 3 bases; J trimming: 3 bases; junction bases outside the gene matches: 15. Looked up from germline, CDR1 is SGDLS and CDR2 is YYNGEE. The CDR3 sequence is CASSERGVGAGVTDTQYF. The CDR3 DNA reads TGTGCCAGCAGCGAGAGGGGGGTTGGAGCGGGAGTAACAGATACGCAGTATTTT.

The CDR3 DNA reads as TGTGCCAGCTCACCAAAGGGGAAAGGACAGGGGACCTATGGCTACACCTTC. This codes for CASSPKGKGQGTYGYTF. This chain connects TRBV18 to TRBJ1-2; 9 nucleotides align to TRBD1. Germline V gene sequence: CDR1 KGHSH, CDR2 LQKENI. The CDR3 runs 17 residues. The ends lost 2 bases at V and 4 bases at J; junction bases unmatched: 11.

V and J are TRBV15 and TRBJ2-5, with 9 bases that match TRBD2. Trimming took 1 base from V and 1 from J; bases not matched to a gene: 4. Germline CDR1 and CDR2: LNHNV and YYDKDF (reference sequence). The CDR3 contains 16 residues. CDR3 sequence (DNA): TGTGCCACCAGCAGAGCCATGACTAGCGGCCAAGAGACCCAGTACTTC. Amino acid sequence: CATSRAMTSGQETQYF.

The rearrangement links TRBV5-1 to TRBJ2-5; D unresolved. CDR3 length equals 13 residues. The V gene lost 0 bases and the J gene lost 1 base, with 4 bases spanning the gap. CDR1 and CDR2 from the germline V gene are SGHRS and YFSETQ. The CDR3 nucleotides are TGCGCCAGCAGCTTGGGACTCCAAGAGACCCAGTACTTC. It translates to CASSLGLQETQYF. Together with reference TRBV5-1 and TRBJ2-5, the CDR3 gives the full variable domain: KAGVTQTPRYLIKTRGQQVTLSCSPISGHRSVSWYQQTPGQGLQFLFEYFSETQRNKGNFPGRFSGRQFSNSRSEMNVSTLELGDSALYLCASSLGLQETQYFGPGTRLLVL.

This clone was detected only once. The chain uses TRBV7-9 and TRBJ2-2; unclear D gene. Deletions cut 3 bases from V and 4 bases from J, with 6 bases between. Germline V CDR1 and CDR2: SEHNR, FQNEAQ (reference sequence). The CDR3 covers 13 residues. The CDR3 spells CASSFQGTGELFF. The CDR3 DNA is TGTGCCAGCAGCTTCCAAGGCACCGGGGAGCTGTTTTTT.

The V gene is TRBV11-2, the J gene TRBJ2-3; D may be TRBD2 (6 bases). CDR1 is SGHAT, CDR2 FQNNGV, per germline. V was clipped by 4 bases and J by 1 base, with 12 bases between them. The CDR3 extends over 15 amino acids. The CDR3 is CASSSWVAGTDTQYF. The DNA of the CDR3 is TGTGCCAGCAGCTCGTGGGTAGCGGGCACAGATACGCAGTATTTT.

The genes are TRBV10-3 and TRBJ1-2; the D gene is possibly TRBD1 (5 bases). V lost 6 bases and J 1 base, leaving 12 bases between the germline ends. This CDR3 comprises 14 residues. The V gene's germline CDR1 is ENHRY and CDR2 SYGVKD. The CDR3 DNA reads TGTGCCATCAGCTTTGACAGTGATAACTATGGCTACACCTTC. It is translated as CAISFDSDNYGYTF.

The chain recombines TRBV13 with TRBJ2-1, with 9 bases identical to TRBD2. Germline trimming cut 5 bases from V and 4 bases from J; bases unmatched to any gene: 12. In germline, CDR1 is PRHDT, CDR2 FYEKMQ (reference sequence). The CDR3 covers 17 residues. In DNA form, the CDR3 reads TGTGCCAGCAGCATAACGACTCCGCTAGCGGGGTACAATGAGCAGTTCTTC. Protein product: CASSITTPLAGYNEQFF.

The chain uses TRBV28 and TRBJ1-5; the D gene is possibly TRBD1 (6 bases). The CDR3 is 14 residues long. Deletions cut 3 bases from V and 7 bases from J, with 13 bases between. Germline values: CDR1 MDHEN, CDR2 SYDVKM. The CDR3 reads CASSFRQDWQPQHF. In DNA form, the CDR3 reads TGTGCCAGCAGTTTCCGACAGGATTGGCAGCCCCAGCATTTT.

This chain connects TRBV18 to TRBJ2-7; 8 bases are shared with TRBD1. V dropped 8 bases and J dropped 0; count of bases not matched to a gene: 6. The CDR3 runs 14 residues. From germline, CDR1 is KGHSH and CDR2 LQKENI. The CDR3 here is CASRKDRDSYEQYF. In nucleotides, the CDR3 is TGTGCCAGCCGTAAGGACAGGGACTCCTACGAGCAGTACTTC.

This CDR3 reads CASSLDWTLPGELFF. The CDR3 DNA follows: TGTGCCAGCAGCTTAGATTGGACGCTCCCCGGGGAGCTGTTTTTT. The V gene is TRBV11-2, the J gene TRBJ2-2; D not certain. V shed 0 bases and J shed 6 bases, with 11 bases lying between them. Germline values: CDR1 SGHAT, CDR2 FQNNGV. The CDR3 sequence is 15 residues long.

The genes are TRBV6-6 and TRBJ2-1; 9 bases are shared with TRBD2. V trimming: 6 bases; J trimming: 7 bases; junction bases outside the gene matches: 10. The CDR3 runs 15 residues. The V gene's germline CDR1 is MNHNY and CDR2 SVGAGI (reference sequence). CDR3 residues: CASSPPLAGTNEQFF. In nucleotides, the CDR3 is TGTGCCAGCAGCCCCCCCCTAGCGGGAACAAATGAGCAGTTCTTC.

This chain connects TRBV6-1 to TRBJ1-2; 9 nucleotides align to TRBD1. The CDR3 totals 12 residues. J lost 8 bases, V lost 7 bases, and 5 bases had no gene match. Germline V gene sequence: CDR1 MNHNS, CDR2 SASEGT. CDR3 sequence (DNA): TGTGCCAGCACCCGGACAGGGGACGGCTACACCTTC. Its protein is CASTRTGDGYTF.

J is TRBJ2-1 and V is TRBV18, with 9 positions matching TRBD2. The CDR3 has 15 residues. The J segment lost 9 bases and the V segment lost 6 bases, leaving 12 bases of the junction unmatched. The germline V gene encodes CDR1 KGHSH and CDR2 LQKENI. The CDR3, as DNA: TGTGCCAGCTCCCTCACGAGCGGGAGGACCCGTGAGCAGTTCTTC. Amino acids: CASSLTSGRTREQFF.

V is TRBV27 and J is TRBJ1-4; TRBD1 might be the D (6 bases). The CDR3 length is 13 residues. The V and J ends lost 7 bases and 6 bases respectively, with 12 bases between them. The V gene's germline CDR1 is MNHEY and CDR2 SMNVEV (reference sequence). CDR3 coding DNA: TGTGCCAGCAAGAGGGGGGTTGATGAAAAACTGTTTTTT. Protein: CASKRGVDEKLFF.

V is TRBV5-4 and J is TRBJ2-3, with D possibly being TRBD2 (6 bases). The CDR3 consists of 14 residues. The germline V gene has CDR1 SGHNT and CDR2 YYREEE (reference sequence). V lost 0 bases to trimming and J lost 4 bases, with 9 bases between them. CDR3 in amino acids: CASSLAGVADTQYF. DNA of the CDR3: TGTGCCAGCAGCTTGGCGGGAGTAGCAGATACGCAGTATTTT.

CDR3 nucleotides: TGTGCCAGCAGACGCCAGGGTATTGGGAATAGTGAGCAGTTCTTC. As protein: CASRRQGIGNSEQFF. This sequence joins TRBV6-5 and TRBJ2-1; a possible D gene is TRBD1 (5 bases). The CDR3 totals 15 residues. The germline V and J ends were trimmed by 6 bases and 9 bases, with 21 bases remaining between them. CDR1 MNHEY and CDR2 SVGAGI come from the germline V gene.

The gene calls are TRBV30 and TRBJ2-3; 8 bases match TRBD1. This CDR3 is 16 amino acids long. The junction had 15 bases not matched to a gene; V was cut back by 4 bases and J by 6 bases. Germline CDR1 is GTSNPN and CDR2 is SVGIG (reference sequence). This CDR3 is CAWTNQGRQGLDTQYF. The CDR3 coding sequence is TGTGCCTGGACCAACCAGGGGAGACAGGGGTTGGATACGCAGTATTTT.

Written as DNA, the CDR3 is TGTGCCAGCAGCCAGCAGGGTAGCGCTGAAGCTTTCTTT. Translating it yields CASSQQGSAEAFF. This sequence joins TRBV2 and TRBJ1-1; TRBD1 might be the D (5 bases). The CDR3 is 13 residues long. Trimming removed 6 bases from V and 6 bases from J, with 14 bases in between. Germline lookup yields CDR1 SNHLY and CDR2 FYNNEI. The entire variable domain, with the rest obtained from reference TRBV2 and TRBJ1-1, is as follows: EPEVTQTPSHQVTQMGQEVILRCVPISNHLYFYWYRQILGQKVEFLVSFYNNEISEKSEIFDDQFSVERPDGSNFTLKIRSTKLEDSAMYFCASSQQGSAEAFFGQGTRLTVV.

J is TRBJ1-3 and V is TRBV4-1; D might be TRBD1 (6 bases). The CDR3 loop spans 16 amino acids. CDR1 is MGHRA, CDR2 YSYEKL, per germline. V was shortened by 0 bases and J by 2 bases, with 11 bases between the two germline ends. The DNA for the CDR3 is TGCGCCAGCAGCCAAGATAAGGGGGTGGCTGGAAACACCATATATTTT. This translates into CASSQDKGVAGNTIYF.